One sample yielded the 27 T cell receptor beta chains listed below, sequenced in a study of control samples from healthy donors and cancer patients. Libraries were prepared by immunoSEQ multiplex PCR; TCRdb keeps only in-frame clonotypes and omits some of them. This sample carries approximately 150,000 clones, roughly 94% of them seen once, and the ten largest clones take about 15%. The sequencing sample was made of PBMCs. These receptors were taken from a man aged 60 to 75 with colorectal cancer.

V gene TRBV11-2 combines with J gene TRBJ2-7; D remains unclear. V gave up 1 base and J gave up 3 bases, with 10 bases separating them. Germline V gene data show CDR1 as SGHAT and CDR2 as FQNNGV. This CDR3 is 14 amino acids long. The DNA for the CDR3 is TGTGCCAGCAGCTTAGGACCAAATATCTACGAGCAGTACTTC. It encodes CASSLGPNIYEQYF.

The chain employs TRBV27 and TRBJ2-7; possible D gene TRBD2, 5 bases. CDR1 is MNHEY and CDR2 is SMNVEV in the germline V gene (reference sequence). The CDR3 covers 14 residues. Trimming stripped 6 bases from V and 3 bases from J, with 15 bases between. CDR3 DNA sequence: TGTGCCAGCAGATTGAGGGCAACCAACTACGAGCAGTACTTC. Translation gives CASRLRATNYEQYF.

This clone was recorded a few times. The chain's CDR3 is CASSLFDSNYGYTF. The CDR3 bases are TGTGCCAGCAGCTTATTCGATTCTAACTATGGCTACACCTTC. J is TRBJ1-2 and V is TRBV7-9; no clear D gene. The CDR3 runs to 14 residues. V lost 2 bases, J lost 0 bases, and 7 bases lay in between. In germline, CDR1 is SEHNR, CDR2 FQNEAQ (reference sequence). Drawing the rest from reference TRBV7-9 and TRBJ1-2, the complete variable domain is DTGVSQNPRHKITKRGQNVTFRCDPISEHNRLYWYRQTLGQGPEFLTYFQNEAQLEKSRLLSDRFSAERPKGSFSTLEIQRTEQGDSAMYLCASSLFDSNYGYTFGSGTRLTVV.

This clone was seen only a few times. V and J are TRBV25-1 and TRBJ2-2, with TRBD2 identical over 8 bases. Germline CDR1 MGHDK, CDR2 SYGVNS. V dropped 2 bases and J dropped 1; count of bases not matched to a gene: 0. This CDR3 has 15 residues. The CDR3 DNA is TGTGCCAGCAGTGAAGCGGGGGGGAACACCGGGGAGCTGTTTTTT. This codes for CASSEAGGNTGELFF.

The V call is TRBV7-9, the J call TRBJ1-2, with 7 bases that match TRBD1. Germline values: CDR1 SEHNR, CDR2 FQNEAQ (reference sequence). The CDR3 has 15 residues. V shed 0 bases and J 6 bases; nucleotides not matched to a gene: 7. The CDR3 DNA follows: TGTGCCAGCAGCTTAGCGCAAGGGGACAGTAATGGCTACACCTTC. Its translation: CASSLAQGDSNGYTF.

The chain couples TRBV19 to TRBJ2-3; D is possibly TRBD1 (6 bases). The CDR3 runs 14 residues. From germline, CDR1 is LNHDA and CDR2 SQIVND (reference sequence). Trimming shortened V by 4 bases and J by 2 bases, and 10 bases separated the two germline ends. For the CDR3, the DNA is TGTGCCAGTAGTAACCACAGGGTCACAGATACGCAGTATTTT. Residues: CASSNHRVTDTQYF.

The chain uses TRBV5-1 and TRBJ1-1; D not resolved. The V end was cut by 0 bases, the J end by 6 bases, with 9 bases between. Germline V CDR1 and CDR2: SGHRS, YFSETQ. CDR3 length equals 13 residues. CDR3 protein: CASSLVGRAEAFF. The CDR3 bases are TGCGCCAGCAGCTTGGTGGGGAGGGCTGAAGCTTTCTTT.

CDR3 sequence: CSVVSDWNTEAFF. The CDR3 bases are TGCAGCGTTGTAAGCGACTGGAACACTGAAGCTTTCTTT. The rearrangement joins TRBV29-1 to TRBJ1-1, with D unclear. The germline V gene has CDR1 SQVTM and CDR2 ANQGSEA. The CDR3 contains 13 residues. Trimming took off 4 bases at V and 1 base at J, with 10 bases between the two ends.

The gene calls are TRBV30 and TRBJ1-6; D is unclear. Germline lookup yields CDR1 GTSNPN and CDR2 SVGIG (reference sequence). Trimming pared 2 bases from V and 9 bases from J, leaving 14 bases between. The CDR3 is 14 amino acids. In DNA, the CDR3 is TGTGCCTGGAGTCCCGGAGGTTTAATTTCACCCCTCCACTTT. It codes for CAWSPGGLISPLHF. Full variable domain (outside the CDR3, taken from reference TRBV30 and TRBJ1-6): SQTIHQWPATLVQPVGSPLSLECTVEGTSNPNLYWYRQAAGRGLQLLFYSVGIGQISSEVPQNLSASRPQDRQFILSSKKLLLSDSGFYLCAWSPGGLISPLHFGNGTRLTVT.

The V and J genes are TRBV29-1 and TRBJ2-5; either TRBD1 or TRBD2 may fit D (9 bases each). Germline-derived CDR1 and CDR2 are SQVTM and ANQGSEA. V gave up 5 bases and J gave up 4 bases, with 35 bases separating them. The CDR3 is made up of 20 amino acids. The CDR3 DNA follows: TGCAGCGTTACCCGGACAGGGGCGGGGGTAGCGGGGGTCGGCGGAGAGACCCAGTACTTC. This sequence encodes CSVTRTGAGVAGVGGETQYF.

V and J are TRBV4-1 and TRBJ1-4; D not resolved. Per germline, CDR1 MGHRA and CDR2 YSYEKL. The germline V and J ends were trimmed by 4 bases and 8 bases, with 20 bases remaining between them. The CDR3 loop spans 16 amino acids. Here the CDR3 reads CASSPPSGSGWEKLFF. In DNA form, the CDR3 reads TGCGCCAGCAGCCCCCCCTCGGGGAGCGGGTGGGAAAAACTGTTTTTT.

This sequence joins TRBV7-2 and TRBJ2-2, with D perhaps TRBD1 or TRBD2 (5 bases each). CDR1 SGHTA and CDR2 FQGNSA come from the germline V gene. This CDR3 is built from 15 residues. V was clipped by 3 bases and J by 5 bases, with 13 bases between them. This CDR3 reads CASSLQGRETGELFF. For the CDR3, the DNA is TGTGCCAGCAGCTTGCAGGGACGTGAAACCGGGGAGCTGTTTTTT.

CDR3 sequence: CASSLVQLAGARTDTQYF. CDR3 bases: TGTGCCAGCAGCTTAGTTCAGCTAGCGGGGGCGCGCACAGATACGCAGTATTTT. The chain is built from TRBV11-2 and TRBJ2-3; 10 bases agree with TRBD2. Germline trimming cut 1 base from V and 1 base from J; bases unmatched to any gene: 8. Germline CDR1 is SGHAT and CDR2 is FQNNGV. This CDR3 region has 18 residues.

This clone was seen just once. The DNA for the CDR3 is TGTGCCAGCAGGTGGCGGGGGCGGGGGAATGAGCAGTTCTTC. It encodes CASRWRGRGNEQFF. This chain connects TRBV6-5 to TRBJ2-1; TRBD2 might be the D (7 bases). The length of the CDR3 is 14 residues. The ends were cut back, 6 bases at V and 7 bases at J, with 16 bases in the middle. Per the germline V gene, CDR1 is MNHEY and CDR2 is SVGAGI.

The chain couples TRBV7-2 to TRBJ2-2; TRBD2 might be the D (7 bases). V dropped 6 bases and J dropped 3 bases, with 17 bases sitting between them. The CDR3 has 16 amino acids. Looked up from germline, CDR1 is SGHTA and CDR2 is FQGNSA. The CDR3 is CASRPQGGVDTGELFF. In DNA form, the CDR3 reads TGTGCCAGCAGGCCACAGGGAGGGGTTGACACCGGGGAGCTGTTTTTT.

V and J are TRBV13 and TRBJ2-3; 7 positions agree with TRBD2. Germline CDR1 reads PRHDT; CDR2 reads FYEKMQ (reference sequence). The CDR3 consists of 16 residues. V shed 6 bases and J 6 bases; nucleotides not matched to a gene: 15. CDR3 in DNA: TGTGCCAGCAGTTACGCCGGGACTAAGGTTTCGGATACGCAGTATTTT. Translated: CASSYAGTKVSDTQYF. Complete variable domain (other parts from reference TRBV13 and TRBJ2-3): AAGVIQSPRHLIKEKRETATLKCYPIPRHDTVYWYQQGPGQDPQFLISFYEKMQSDKGSIPDRFSAQQFSDYHSELNMSSLELGDSALYFCASSYAGTKVSDTQYFGPGTRLTVL.

The rearrangement joins TRBV28 to TRBJ2-7; no firm D call. The germline V gene has CDR1 MDHEN and CDR2 SYDVKM. The CDR3 has 12 residues. V gave up 5 bases and J gave up 3 bases, with 8 bases separating them. The CDR3, as DNA: TGTGCCAGCAGTCCTCCCCTCTACGAGCAGTACTTC. Protein sequence: CASSPPLYEQYF.

The rearrangement uses TRBV19 and TRBJ1-1; D might be TRBD1 (5 bases). The CDR3 totals 14 residues. Germline CDR1 is LNHDA and CDR2 is SQIVND (reference sequence). Trimming pared 8 bases from V and 2 bases from J, leaving 15 bases between. CDR3 nucleotides: TGTGCCAGTCTTCGGGGGGAGTTCAACACTGAAGCTTTCTTT. It encodes CASLRGEFNTEAFF.

The genes are TRBV15 and TRBJ1-4; D not certain. Germline V gene data show CDR1 as LNHNV and CDR2 as YYDKDF (reference sequence). V lost 5 bases, J lost 0 bases, and 10 bases lay in between. This CDR3 is 15 amino acids long. The CDR3 region has the DNA TGTGCCACCAGCTCCCACAGAGCAACTAATGAAAAACTGTTTTTT. Protein product: CATSSHRATNEKLFF.

The J gene is TRBJ2-1, the V gene TRBV10-2; 8 positions agree with TRBD2. The CDR3 covers 15 residues. From germline, CDR1 is WSHSY and CDR2 SAAADI. V dropped 7 bases and J dropped 0; count of bases not matched to a gene: 5. The CDR3 loop reads CASMRGASSYNEQFF. In DNA, the CDR3 is TGCGCCAGCATGCGGGGGGCGAGCTCCTACAATGAGCAGTTCTTC.

The V call is TRBV18, the J call TRBJ1-1; the D gene is possibly TRBD1 (5 bases). This CDR3 comprises 18 residues. The germline V gene has CDR1 KGHSH and CDR2 LQKENI. V was clipped by 6 bases and J by 0 bases, with 23 bases between them. The CDR3 sequence is CASSPYHGRGDMNTEAFF. The CDR3, as DNA: TGTGCCAGCTCTCCCTATCATGGCCGAGGGGATATGAACACTGAAGCTTTCTTT.

The rearrangement joins TRBV9 to TRBJ1-1, with D tentatively TRBD1 (6 bases). V lost 4 bases to trimming and J lost 6 bases, with 13 bases between them. Germline V gives CDR1 SGDLS, CDR2 YYNGEE. The CDR3 is made up of 13 amino acids. The CDR3 sequence is CASSKGTFPEAFF. The CDR3 bases are TGTGCCAGCAGCAAAGGGACATTTCCTGAAGCTTTCTTT.

The CDR3 spells CASSYQGDRAEAFF. The CDR3, as DNA: TGTGCCAGCAGTTACCAGGGTGACCGAGCTGAAGCTTTCTTT. The chain has TRBV6-5 and TRBJ1-1; tentative D call: TRBD1 (5 bases). Germline-derived CDR1 and CDR2 are MNHEY and SVGAGI. CDR3 length: 14 residues. Trimming took off 2 bases at V and 6 bases at J, with 13 bases between the two ends.

The chain carries TRBV7-9 and TRBJ1-2, with D perhaps TRBD1 (6 bases). V was pared by 5 bases and J by 6 bases, with 13 bases between. Germline CDR1 is SEHNR and CDR2 is FQNEAQ (reference sequence). The CDR3 sequence is 13 residues long. In DNA form, the CDR3 reads TGTGCCAGCAGCAACAGGGAATTGGATGGCTACACCTTC. It is translated as CASSNRELDGYTF.

The gene calls are TRBV9 and TRBJ2-5; D possibly corresponds to TRBD2 (6 bases). The V and J ends lost 4 bases and 5 bases respectively, with 15 bases between them. Germline V CDR1 and CDR2: SGDLS, YYNGEE. This CDR3 is 14 amino acids long. CDR3 DNA sequence: TGTGCCAGCAGCCCCCGGGACTCCCCGGAGACCCAGTACTTC. It translates to CASSPRDSPETQYF.

This chain uses TRBV18 with TRBJ2-5; D remains unclear. The CDR3 spans 13 residues. V was trimmed by 3 bases and J by 2 bases, leaving 7 bases between them. Germline CDR1 reads KGHSH; CDR2 reads LQKENI. CDR3 DNA sequence: TGTGCCAGCTCACCTACCGGGCAAGAGACCCAGTACTTC. Its translation is CASSPTGQETQYF. The full variable domain, rest sourced from reference TRBV18 and TRBJ2-5, is NAGVMQNPRHLVRRRGQEARLRCSPMKGHSHVYWYRQLPEEGLKFMVYLQKENIIDESGMPKERFSAEFPKEGPSILRIQQVVRGDSAAYFCASSPTGQETQYFGPGTRLLVL.

The chain combines TRBV5-4 with TRBJ2-3; no firm D call. CDR1 and CDR2 (germline): SGHNT, YYREEE (reference sequence). V shed 4 bases and J shed 0 bases, with 9 bases lying between them. The CDR3 is 14 residues long. CDR3 nucleotides: TGTGCCAGCAGCCCCCGGCCTAGCACAGATACGCAGTATTTT. It translates to CASSPRPSTDTQYF.